The sequence of this TCR beta chain was determined in a study of cytomegalovirus exposure and HLA in healthy donors. Study-level results: Cytomegalovirus status was reportedly diagnosed by the classifier with high sensitivity and specificity.

Points on this clone: Antigen specificity is unknown.

Method: immunoSEQ multiplex PCR; TCRdb's copy keeps in-frame clones and lacks some. The sample holds over 110,000 clones, 86% seen once. Trimming removed 4 bases at V and 0 bases at J, with 10 bases between. Germline values: CDR1 SGHTA, CDR2 FQGNSA. This CDR3 spans 14 amino acids. This clonotype was obtained from a man between 18 and 35 years old in good health and CMV-seronegative. V gene TRBV7-2 combines with J gene TRBJ2-7, with D tentatively TRBD1 (6 bases). Sequences were obtained from PBMCs. CDR3 protein: CASSSQGSSYEQYF. CDR3 nucleotide sequence: TGTGCCAGCAGCTCCCAGGGGAGCTCCTACGAGCAGTACTTC.